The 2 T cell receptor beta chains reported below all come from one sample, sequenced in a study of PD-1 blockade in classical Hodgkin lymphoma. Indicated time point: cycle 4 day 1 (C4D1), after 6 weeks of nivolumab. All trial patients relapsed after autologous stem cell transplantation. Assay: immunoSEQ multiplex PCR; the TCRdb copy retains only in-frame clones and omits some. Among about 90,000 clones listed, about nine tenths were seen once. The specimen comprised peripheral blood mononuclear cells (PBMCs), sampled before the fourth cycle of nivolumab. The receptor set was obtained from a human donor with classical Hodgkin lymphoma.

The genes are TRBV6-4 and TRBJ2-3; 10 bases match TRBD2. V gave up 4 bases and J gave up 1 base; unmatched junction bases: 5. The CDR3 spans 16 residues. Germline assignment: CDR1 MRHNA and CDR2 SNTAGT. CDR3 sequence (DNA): TGTGCCAGCAGTGCGACCAGCGGGGGGGGCACAGATACGCAGTATTTT. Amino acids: CASSATSGGGTDTQYF.

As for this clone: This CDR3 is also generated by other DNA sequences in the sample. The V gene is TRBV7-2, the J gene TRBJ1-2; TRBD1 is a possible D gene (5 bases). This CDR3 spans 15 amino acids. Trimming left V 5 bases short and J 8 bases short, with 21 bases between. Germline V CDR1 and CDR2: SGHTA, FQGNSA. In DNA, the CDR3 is TGTGCCAGCAGCCCTCCGGGGCAGGGAGGAAAAGGCTACACCTTC. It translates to CASSPPGQGGKGYTF.